These 12 T cell receptor beta chains were all obtained from the same sample, sequenced in a study of CD8+ T cells in alopecia areata. Extracted from the samples, RNA was reverse transcribed into cDNA to serve as the sequencing template. Measured with immunoSEQ multiplex PCR; TCRdb has only the in-frame clones, and not every one. The sample lists some 170,000 clones; 67% were seen once. Source: CD8+ T cells sorted from blood, taken at week 0. The receptors come from a human donor with alopecia areata.

In this sample, this clone turned up a few times. The chain links TRBV4-1 to TRBJ1-5; D unclear. Germline lookup yields CDR1 MGHRA and CDR2 YSYEKL. The V gene lost 5 bases and the J gene lost 7 bases, with 9 bases spanning the gap. CDR3 length equals 12 residues. As DNA, the CDR3 is TGCGCCAGCAGCGTGGGTAACCAGCCCCAGCATTTT. This codes for CASSVGNQPQHF.

The V gene is TRBV2, the J gene TRBJ2-7; D ambiguous. Germline-derived CDR1 and CDR2 are SNHLY and FYNNEI. V was clipped by 3 bases and J by 13 bases, with 10 bases between them. The CDR3 contains 10 residues. The CDR3 region is CASSERGVYF. As DNA, the CDR3 is TGTGCCAGCAGTGAGAGAGGAGTTTACTTC.

The chain links TRBV25-1 to TRBJ2-1, with a weak D call TRBD1 (7 bases). V lost 9 bases and J 10 bases, leaving 16 bases between the germline ends. The CDR3 length is 12 residues. Germline V gene sequence: CDR1 MGHDK, CDR2 SYGVNS. CDR3 in DNA: TGTGCCAGGAGACTAGGGGGCCCAGAGCAGTTCTTC. Translating it yields CARRLGGPEQFF. Full variable domain (rest looked up from reference TRBV25-1 and TRBJ2-1): EADIYQTPRYLVIGTGKKITLECSQTMGHDKMYWYQQDPGMELHLIHYSYGVNSTEKGDLSSESTVSRIRTEHFPLTLESARPSHTSQYLCARRLGGPEQFFGPGTRLTVL.

V is TRBV11-2 and J is TRBJ1-2; no definite D call. The CDR3 length is 12 residues. Trimming removed 4 bases at V and 4 bases at J, with 7 bases between. Germline V gene sequence: CDR1 SGHAT, CDR2 FQNNGV. The CDR3 DNA is TGTGCCAGCAGCTCCTCAGCCTATGGCTACACCTTC. Encoded protein: CASSSSAYGYTF.

CDR3 sequence (DNA): TGCGCCAGCAGCTCCGAAAGCGGGCGCCAGTACTTC. Amino acids: CASSSESGRQYF. The gene calls are TRBV5-1 and TRBJ2-5, with TRBD2 as a possible D gene (6 bases). The CDR3 sequence is 12 residues long. Trimming took off 3 bases at V and 10 bases at J, with 13 bases between the two ends. CDR1 is SGHRS and CDR2 is YFSETQ in the germline V gene.

The chain employs TRBV7-9 and TRBJ2-6; D uncertain. The CDR3 spans 17 residues. The V gene lost 1 base and the J gene lost 2 bases, with 12 bases spanning the gap. Germline values: CDR1 SEHNR, CDR2 FQNEAQ (reference sequence). The CDR3 sequence: CASSLEVALAGANVLTF. CDR3 bases: TGTGCCAGCAGCTTAGAAGTTGCGCTAGCTGGGGCCAACGTCCTGACTTTC.

CDR3: CASSSGIRAQYF. The DNA for the CDR3 is TGTGCCAGCAGCTCTGGCATACGGGCGCAGTATTTT. The chain links TRBV7-9 to TRBJ2-3; no clear D gene. The CDR3 is 12 residues long. V lost 4 bases and J 10 bases, leaving 12 bases between the germline ends. Germline loops: CDR1 SEHNR, CDR2 FQNEAQ (reference sequence).

This chain joins TRBV13 and TRBJ2-2; TRBD2 aligns across 9 bases. This CDR3 is built from 16 residues. Germline lookup yields CDR1 PRHDT and CDR2 FYEKMQ (reference sequence). The V segment lost 5 bases and the J segment 1 base; nucleotides outside the gene matches: 5. As DNA, the CDR3 is TGTGCCAGCAGCCCATCTAGCGGGGTGAACACCGGGGAGCTGTTTTTT. Translation gives CASSPSSGVNTGELFF. The full variable domain, completed using reference TRBV13 and TRBJ2-2, is AAGVIQSPRHLIKEKRETATLKCYPIPRHDTVYWYQQGPGQDPQFLISFYEKMQSDKGSIPDRFSAQQFSDYHSELNMSSLELGDSALYFCASSPSSGVNTGELFFGEGSRLTVL.

The table lists this clone with a few counts. The chain joins TRBV7-9 to TRBJ1-2, with D hard to call. The germline V gene has CDR1 SEHNR and CDR2 FQNEAQ (reference sequence). This CDR3 contains 11 residues. Trimming stripped 5 bases from V and 6 bases from J, with 7 bases between. The CDR3 region has the DNA TGTGCCAGCAGCCCGGCCGATGGCTACACCTTC. Protein sequence: CASSPADGYTF.

A few counts support this clone. The V call is TRBV15, the J call TRBJ2-3; the match to TRBD2 covers 9 bases. CDR3 length: 15 residues. Trimming cost V 5 bases and J 0 bases; bases outside gene matches: 3. Germline V gene sequence: CDR1 LNHNV, CDR2 YYDKDF (reference sequence). The CDR3 loop is CATSGGLASTDTQYF. The CDR3 nucleotides read TGTGCCACCAGCGGGGGACTAGCAAGCACAGATACGCAGTATTTT.

The J gene is TRBJ2-2, the V gene TRBV10-2; D gene ambiguous. The ends were cut back, 6 bases at V and 0 bases at J, with 20 bases in the middle. The CDR3 runs to 18 residues. The germline gives CDR1 WSHSY, CDR2 SAAADI. The CDR3: CASRAVRKSSANTGELFF. The DNA for the CDR3 is TGCGCCAGCAGAGCCGTTCGTAAGAGTTCCGCGAACACCGGGGAGCTGTTTTTT.

This clone was picked up a small number of times. The chain joins TRBV4-2 to TRBJ2-5; 8 nucleotides agree with TRBD2. Trimming took 1 base from V and 2 from J; bases not matched to a gene: 6. Germline-derived CDR1 and CDR2 are LGHNA and YNFKEQ. The CDR3 is 16 amino acids. Here the CDR3 reads CASSQAGAGAQETQYF. In nucleotides, the CDR3 is TGTGCCAGCAGCCAAGCCGGAGCGGGGGCTCAAGAGACCCAGTACTTC.